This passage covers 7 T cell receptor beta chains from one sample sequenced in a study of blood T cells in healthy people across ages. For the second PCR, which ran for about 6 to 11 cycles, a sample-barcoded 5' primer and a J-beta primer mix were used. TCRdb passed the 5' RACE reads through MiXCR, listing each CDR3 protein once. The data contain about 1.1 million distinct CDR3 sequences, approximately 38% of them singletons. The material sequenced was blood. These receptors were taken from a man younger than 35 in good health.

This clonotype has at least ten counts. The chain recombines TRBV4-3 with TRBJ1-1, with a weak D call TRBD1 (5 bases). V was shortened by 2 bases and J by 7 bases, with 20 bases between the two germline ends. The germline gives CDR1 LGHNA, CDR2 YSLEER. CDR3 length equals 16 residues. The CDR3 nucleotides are TGCGCCAGCAGCCAAAACTGGGGGACCTCCTTGGGTGAAGCTTTCTTT. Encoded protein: CASSQNWGTSLGEAFF.

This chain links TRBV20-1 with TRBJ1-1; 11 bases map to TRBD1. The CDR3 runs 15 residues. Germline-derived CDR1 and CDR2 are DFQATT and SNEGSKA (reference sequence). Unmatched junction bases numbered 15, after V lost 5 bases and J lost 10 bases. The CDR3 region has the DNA TGCAGTGCTCCTAAGCCAGGACAGGGGGCAAGGTTAGCTTTCTTT. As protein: CSAPKPGQGARLAFF.

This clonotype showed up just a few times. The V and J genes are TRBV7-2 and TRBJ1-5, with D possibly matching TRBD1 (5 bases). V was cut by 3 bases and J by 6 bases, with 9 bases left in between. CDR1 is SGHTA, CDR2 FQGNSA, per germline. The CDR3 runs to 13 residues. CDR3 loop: CASSFQGGQPQHF. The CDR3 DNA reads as TGTGCCAGCAGCTTTCAGGGCGGTCAGCCCCAGCATTTT.

The CDR3: CASSYPPGEAFF. As DNA, the CDR3 is TGTGCCAGCAGTTACCCTCCCGGGGAGGCTTTCTTT. J is TRBJ1-1 and V is TRBV6-5; no firm D call. Germline assignment: CDR1 MNHEY and CDR2 SVGAGI. The CDR3 loop spans 12 amino acids. The V gene lost 2 bases and the J gene lost 11 bases, with 12 bases spanning the gap.

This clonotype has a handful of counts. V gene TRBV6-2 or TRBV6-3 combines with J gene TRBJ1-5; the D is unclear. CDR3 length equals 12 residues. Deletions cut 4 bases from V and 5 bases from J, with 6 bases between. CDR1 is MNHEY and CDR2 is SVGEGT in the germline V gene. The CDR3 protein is CASSFLYQPQHF. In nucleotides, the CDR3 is TGTGCCAGCAGTTTCTTGTATCAGCCCCAGCATTTT.

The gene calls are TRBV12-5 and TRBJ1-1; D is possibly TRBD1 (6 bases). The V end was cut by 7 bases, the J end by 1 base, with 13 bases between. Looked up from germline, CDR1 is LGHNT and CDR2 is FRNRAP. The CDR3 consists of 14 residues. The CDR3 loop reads CASVPGGGNTEAFF. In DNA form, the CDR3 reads TGTGCTAGTGTTCCTGGGGGCGGGAACACTGAAGCTTTCTTT.

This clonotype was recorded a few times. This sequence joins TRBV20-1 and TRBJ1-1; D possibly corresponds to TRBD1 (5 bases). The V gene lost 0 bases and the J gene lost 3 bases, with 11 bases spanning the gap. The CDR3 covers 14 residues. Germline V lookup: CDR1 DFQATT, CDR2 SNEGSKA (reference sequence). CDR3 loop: CSAREIVGDTEAFF. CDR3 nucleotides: TGCAGTGCTAGAGAGATCGTAGGGGACACTGAAGCTTTCTTT.